This T cell receptor beta chain originates from a study of cytomegalovirus exposure and HLA in healthy donors. Findings and caveats of the study: Productive status was seen about 90% or about 30% of the time for most TCR beta V segments in an earlier analysis.

This CDR3 is built from 11 residues. Trimming removed 6 bases from V and 5 bases from J, with 4 bases in between. In germline, CDR1 is MNHEY, CDR2 SMNVEV (reference sequence). This clone was detected only once. The target antigen is unknown. It was with 60 Vbeta and 13 Jbeta primers that the PCR ran. Produced via immunoSEQ multiplex PCR; TCRdb's table is partial and in-frame only. The sample has about 200,000 clones; roughly 85% are singletons. Sequencing was performed on PBMCs. The V gene is TRBV27, the J gene TRBJ1-4; D is ambiguous. The origin of this receptor is a woman between 50 and 59 years old in good health and CMV-seronegative. For the CDR3, the DNA is TGTGCCAGCAGGAGGAATGAAAAACTGTTTTTT. Translation gives CASRRNEKLFF. The full variable domain, in which reference TRBV27 and TRBJ1-4 provide the parts outside the CDR3, is EAQVTQNPRYLITVTGKKLTVTCSQNMNHEYMSWYRQDPGLGLRQIYYSMNVEVTDKGDVPEGYKVSRKEKRNFPLILESPSPNQTSLYFCASRRNEKLFFGSGTQLSVL.